This is a list of T cell receptor beta chains from one sample in a study of CD8+ T cells in alopecia areata. Only in-frame clones appear in the TCRdb table, and some are missing; sequencing was by immunoSEQ multiplex PCR. The profile shows under 150,000 clones, about half of them singletons. The sequencing here drew on CD4+ T cells sorted from blood, taken at week 4, from a patient treated with tofacitinib. All receptors derive from a human donor with alopecia areata. CDR3s include the opening cysteine and the closing phenylalanine or tryptophan. Fields, in order: clone size, D gene, V gene, J gene, CDR3 protein, CDR3 DNA. The D gene is left open where the match is weak. Only part of the rows carry a size: once, few, many, or a class if the clone is expanded.

abundance: -
d_gene: -
v_gene: TRBV29-1
j_gene: TRBJ2-2
CDR3aa: CSVAPDRTNTGELFF
CDR3nt: TGCAGCGTTGCCCCCGACAGAACGAACACCGGGGAGCTGTTTTTT

abundance: -
d_gene: -
v_gene: TRBV9
j_gene: TRBJ1-2
CDR3aa: CASSPQQGWGYTF
CDR3nt: TGTGCCAGCAGCCCGCAACAGGGTTGGGGCTACACCTTC

abundance: -
d_gene: -
v_gene: TRBV9
j_gene: TRBJ1-1
CDR3aa: CASSVGTGRNTEAFF
CDR3nt: TGTGCCAGCAGCGTTGGAACAGGGCGGAACACTGAAGCTTTCTTT

abundance: few
d_gene: TRBD1
v_gene: TRBV29-1
j_gene: TRBJ1-4
CDR3aa: CSVRQGEEKLFF
CDR3nt: TGCAGCGTACGACAGGGGGAAGAAAAACTGTTTTTT

abundance: -
d_gene: -
v_gene: TRBV4-1
j_gene: TRBJ1-1
CDR3aa: CASSQDHRDGEAFF
CDR3nt: TGCGCCAGCAGCCAAGATCATCGGGACGGGGAAGCTTTCTTT

abundance: -
d_gene: -
v_gene: TRBV6-5
j_gene: TRBJ1-2
CDR3aa: CASSAHRDGYTF
CDR3nt: TGTGCCAGCAGTGCCCACAGGGACGGCTACACCTTC

abundance: many
d_gene: -
v_gene: TRBV29-1
j_gene: TRBJ2-4
CDR3aa: CSGRDAAQYF
CDR3nt: TGCAGCGGCCGGGACGCGGCACAGTACTTC

abundance: few
d_gene: -
v_gene: TRBV7-3
j_gene: TRBJ2-2
CDR3aa: CASSPAGTGELFF
CDR3nt: TGTGCCAGCAGCCCCGCTGGGACCGGGGAGCTGTTTTTT

abundance: -
d_gene: TRBD2
v_gene: TRBV30
j_gene: TRBJ2-3
CDR3aa: CAWTSGSTDTQYF
CDR3nt: TGTGCCTGGACTAGCGGTAGCACAGATACGCAGTATTTT

abundance: -
d_gene: -
v_gene: TRBV27
j_gene: TRBJ2-1
CDR3aa: CASSPRGRRASYNEQFF
CDR3nt: TGTGCCAGCAGCCCCCGAGGGAGACGGGCCTCCTACAATGAGCAGTTCTTC

abundance: few
d_gene: TRBD1
v_gene: TRBV29-1
j_gene: TRBJ1-2
CDR3aa: CSVETGFYGYTF
CDR3nt: TGCAGCGTTGAGACAGGGTTCTATGGCTACACCTTC

abundance: -
d_gene: TRBD1
v_gene: TRBV7-9
j_gene: TRBJ1-5
CDR3aa: CASSQTGYSNQPQHF
CDR3nt: TGTGCCAGCAGCCAGACAGGGTATAGCAATCAGCCCCAGCATTTT

abundance: -
d_gene: TRBD2
v_gene: TRBV29-1
j_gene: TRBJ2-3
CDR3aa: CSSAGGLLNTQYF
CDR3nt: TGCAGCTCAGCGGGGGGCCTTTTAAATACGCAGTATTTT

abundance: few
d_gene: TRBD1
v_gene: TRBV9
j_gene: TRBJ1-3
CDR3aa: CASSVGTGIYSGNTIYF
CDR3nt: TGTGCCAGCAGCGTAGGGACAGGGATCTACTCTGGAAACACCATATATTTT

abundance: -
d_gene: -
v_gene: TRBV9
j_gene: TRBJ2-2
CDR3aa: CASSGRALGTGELFF
CDR3nt: TGTGCCAGCAGCGGTCGAGCCCTCGGCACCGGGGAGCTGTTTTTT

abundance: few
d_gene: TRBD2
v_gene: TRBV5-4
j_gene: TRBJ2-7
CDR3aa: CASSLGPSGSPYEQYF
CDR3nt: TGTGCCAGCAGCTTGGGACCTAGCGGTTCTCCCTACGAGCAGTACTTC

abundance: once
d_gene: -
v_gene: TRBV5-1
j_gene: TRBJ2-6
CDR3aa: CASCAPESSGANVLTF
CDR3nt: TGCGCCAGCTGCGCCCCGGAAAGCTCTGGGGCCAACGTCCTGACTTTC

abundance: few
d_gene: -
v_gene: TRBV6-5
j_gene: TRBJ1-5
CDR3aa: CASSYGRAFQPQHF
CDR3nt: TGTGCCAGCAGTTACGGCAGGGCTTTTCAACCCCAGCATTTT

abundance: few
d_gene: -
v_gene: TRBV30
j_gene: TRBJ1-2
CDR3aa: CASRVRSDSNSF
CDR3nt: TGTGCCTCCAGGGTCCGATCGGACAGCAATAGCTTC

abundance: -
d_gene: TRBD2
v_gene: TRBV5-6
j_gene: TRBJ2-3
CDR3aa: CASSLPRTSGGADTQYF
CDR3nt: TGTGCCAGCAGCTTACCCCGGACTAGCGGGGGGGCAGATACGCAGTATTTT

abundance: -
d_gene: TRBD2
v_gene: TRBV25-1
j_gene: TRBJ2-1
CDR3aa: CASSDPTSGGSYNEQFF
CDR3nt: TGTGCCAGCAGTGATCCAACTAGCGGGGGCTCCTACAATGAGCAGTTCTTC

abundance: -
d_gene: TRBD1
v_gene: TRBV2
j_gene: TRBJ1-2
CDR3aa: CASSRDRENYGYTF
CDR3nt: TGTGCCAGCAGCCGGGACAGGGAAAACTATGGCTACACCTTC

abundance: few
d_gene: TRBD2
v_gene: TRBV7-2
j_gene: TRBJ2-3
CDR3aa: CASSLFGGRAVQYF
CDR3nt: TGTGCCAGCAGCTTATTTGGCGGGAGGGCCGTGCAGTATTTT

abundance: -
d_gene: TRBD1
v_gene: TRBV5-1
j_gene: TRBJ1-2
CDR3aa: CASSENRGGYTF
CDR3nt: TGCGCCAGCAGCGAAAACAGGGGTGGCTACACCTTC

abundance: -
d_gene: -
v_gene: TRBV6-5
j_gene: TRBJ2-7
CDR3aa: CASSSWSFYEQYF
CDR3nt: TGTGCCAGCAGTTCATGGAGTTTCTACGAGCAGTACTTC

abundance: few
d_gene: -
v_gene: TRBV15
j_gene: TRBJ1-2
CDR3aa: CATSRDPSGEGGYTF
CDR3nt: TGTGCCACCAGCAGAGATCCGTCAGGGGAGGGGGGCTACACCTTC

abundance: few
d_gene: TRBD1
v_gene: TRBV28
j_gene: TRBJ1-1
CDR3aa: CASSSLGQGRKWEAFF
CDR3nt: TGTGCCAGCAGTTCCCTGGGACAGGGTCGGAAGTGGGAAGCTTTCTTT

abundance: few
d_gene: -
v_gene: TRBV19
j_gene: TRBJ2-7
CDR3aa: CASSILVGVYEQYF
CDR3nt: TGTGCCAGTAGTATTCTGGTTGGGGTCTACGAGCAGTACTTC

abundance: -
d_gene: -
v_gene: TRBV25-1
j_gene: TRBJ2-1
CDR3aa: CASSESGPEQFF
CDR3nt: TGTGCCAGCAGTGAAAGCGGACCTGAGCAGTTCTTC

abundance: once
d_gene: -
v_gene: TRBV5-4
j_gene: TRBJ2-1
CDR3aa: CASSPLGGSYNEQFF
CDR3nt: TGTGCCAGCAGCCCACTAGGGGGATCCTACAATGAGCAGTTCTTC

abundance: few
d_gene: -
v_gene: TRBV7-9
j_gene: TRBJ2-7
CDR3aa: CASSTRGGQQYF
CDR3nt: TGTGCCAGCAGCACCAGGGGTGGGCAGCAGTACTTC

abundance: -
d_gene: -
v_gene: TRBV29-1
j_gene: TRBJ2-7
CDR3aa: CSVEGLGAEQYF
CDR3nt: TGCAGCGTTGAAGGCTTGGGGGCTGAGCAGTACTTC

abundance: -
d_gene: -
v_gene: TRBV23-1
j_gene: TRBJ1-2
CDR3aa: CASSQPGGLNYGYTF
CDR3nt: TGCGCCAGCAGTCAACCGGGCGGGTTGAACTATGGCTACACCTTC

abundance: few
d_gene: TRBD1
v_gene: TRBV27
j_gene: TRBJ2-4
CDR3aa: CASSSTYPGQGSGGKNIQYF
CDR3nt: TGTGCCAGCAGTTCCACATACCCGGGACAGGGATCGGGGGGCAAAAACATTCAGTACTTC

abundance: -
d_gene: TRBD1
v_gene: TRBV30
j_gene: TRBJ1-1
CDR3aa: CAWSVQGASTEAFF
CDR3nt: TGTGCCTGGAGTGTACAGGGGGCGAGCACTGAAGCTTTCTTT

abundance: -
d_gene: -
v_gene: TRBV4-1
j_gene: TRBJ2-1
CDR3aa: CASSQGSGLSYNEQFF
CDR3nt: TGCGCCAGCAGCCAAGGGTCGGGACTTTCCTACAATGAGCAGTTCTTC

abundance: few
d_gene: -
v_gene: TRBV6-5
j_gene: TRBJ1-1
CDR3aa: CASSYSGAGNTEAFF
CDR3nt: TGTGCCAGCAGTTACTCAGGGGCGGGGAACACTGAAGCTTTCTTT

abundance: -
d_gene: -
v_gene: TRBV7-9
j_gene: TRBJ1-2
CDR3aa: CASSEQWGYGYTF
CDR3nt: TGTGCCAGCAGCGAACAGTGGGGCTATGGCTACACCTTC

abundance: -
d_gene: -
v_gene: TRBV5-1
j_gene: TRBJ1-3
CDR3aa: CASSASVGSGNTIYF
CDR3nt: TGCGCCAGCAGCGCTTCTGTAGGCTCTGGAAACACCATATATTTT

abundance: -
d_gene: TRBD1
v_gene: TRBV6-5
j_gene: TRBJ1-2
CDR3aa: CASSIDRGASGYTF
CDR3nt: TGTGCCAGCAGCATCGACAGGGGCGCAAGTGGCTACACCTTC

abundance: few
d_gene: TRBD1
v_gene: TRBV6-6
j_gene: TRBJ1-4
CDR3aa: CASNRGRNEKLFF
CDR3nt: TGTGCCAGCAACAGGGGGAGGAATGAAAAACTGTTTTTT

abundance: -
d_gene: -
v_gene: TRBV25-1
j_gene: TRBJ1-1
CDR3aa: CASSVLTPGGENTEAFF
CDR3nt: TGTGCCAGCAGTGTCCTCACGCCCGGAGGGGAGAACACTGAAGCTTTCTTT

abundance: -
d_gene: -
v_gene: TRBV30
j_gene: TRBJ1-2
CDR3aa: CAWSVHGNYGYTF
CDR3nt: TGTGCCTGGAGTGTACACGGAAACTATGGCTACACCTTC

abundance: -
d_gene: TRBD2
v_gene: TRBV11-2
j_gene: TRBJ2-1
CDR3aa: CASSATGLYNEQFF
CDR3nt: TGTGCCAGCAGCGCCACGGGACTATACAATGAGCAGTTCTTC

abundance: -
d_gene: -
v_gene: TRBV30
j_gene: TRBJ1-2
CDR3aa: CAWSPGLNYGYTF
CDR3nt: TGTGCCTGGAGCCCGGGACTTAACTATGGCTACACCTTC

abundance: few
d_gene: TRBD1
v_gene: TRBV29-1
j_gene: TRBJ2-5
CDR3aa: CSSRDSQETQYF
CDR3nt: TGCAGCTCCCGGGACAGCCAAGAGACCCAGTACTTC

abundance: few
d_gene: -
v_gene: TRBV30
j_gene: TRBJ1-3
CDR3aa: CAWSVGPISGNTIYF
CDR3nt: TGTGCCTGGAGTGTAGGTCCGATCTCTGGAAACACCATATATTTT

abundance: -
d_gene: -
v_gene: TRBV29-1
j_gene: TRBJ2-2
CDR3aa: CSVVGGNTGELFF
CDR3nt: TGCAGCGTTGTGGGGGGGAACACCGGGGAGCTGTTTTTT